Below, 17 T cell receptor beta chains from the same sample are listed, as sequenced in a study of Graves' ophthalmopathy and Graves' hyperthyroidism. For repertoire sequencing, the TCR beta CDR3 regions were amplified from RNA transcripts. Second-round multiplex PCR followed a first-round RT-PCR using HTBI primers. Using its own MiXCR run on the multiplex PCR reads, TCRdb lists one record per CDR3 protein. Here the sample spans around 1.1 million distinct CDR3 sequences, less than 45% being singletons. Sequences were obtained from peripheral blood or thyroid tissue (not recorded which). All receptors come from an adult man with Graves' hyperthyroidism.

V usage is TRBV20-1 and J usage is TRBJ2-5; 11 bases line up with TRBD2. In germline, CDR1 is DFQATT, CDR2 SNEGSKA (reference sequence). V trimming: 4 bases; J trimming: 1 base; junction bases outside the gene matches: 5. The CDR3 length is 15 residues. CDR3 loop: CSAKNLAGGQETQYF. The CDR3 region has the DNA TGCAGTGCTAAAAATCTAGCGGGGGGCCAAGAGACCCAGTACTTC.

The J gene is TRBJ1-6, the V gene TRBV7-9; tentative D call: TRBD1 (6 bases). The CDR3 spans 14 residues. V gave up 6 bases and J gave up 7 bases, with 13 bases separating them. The germline gives CDR1 SEHNR, CDR2 FQNEAQ (reference sequence). The CDR3 loop is CASRPGHPNSPLHF. CDR3 DNA sequence: TGTGCCAGCAGACCGGGACACCCAAATTCACCCCTCCACTTT.

CDR3 nucleotides: TGTGCCAGCTCACATCGGACAGTAAGCTCCTATAATTCACCCCTCCACTTT. Translating gives CASSHRTVSSYNSPLHF. This sequence joins TRBV7-2 and TRBJ1-6, with D maybe TRBD1 (6 bases). In germline, CDR1 is SGHTA, CDR2 FQGNSA. The V end lost 8 bases, the J end lost 0 bases, and 17 bases lay between the germline ends. The CDR3 consists of 17 residues.

The sample holds one count of this clonotype. This chain uses TRBV19 with TRBJ2-7; TRBD2 matches at 10 bases. This CDR3 is built from 15 residues. The germline V gene has CDR1 LNHDA and CDR2 SQIVND (reference sequence). V trimming: 6 bases; J trimming: 5 bases; junction bases outside the gene matches: 10. In DNA form, the CDR3 reads TGTGCCAGTAGGCCTAGCGGGGGAAGCGGCCACGAGCAGTACTTC. The encoded protein is CASRPSGGSGHEQYF.

This clonotype was recorded at least ten times. The chain employs TRBV7-6 and TRBJ1-2; D remains ambiguous. Germline V lookup: CDR1 SGHVS, CDR2 FNYEAQ. The CDR3 sequence is 13 residues long. V was shortened by 5 bases and J by 6 bases, with 13 bases between the two germline ends. The CDR3 DNA reads TGTGCCAGCAGCCTCCTCAGCGGAGATGGCTACACCTTC. Amino acids: CASSLLSGDGYTF.

The gene calls are TRBV10-3 and TRBJ1-5; D is perhaps TRBD1 (5 bases). Looked up from germline, CDR1 is ENHRY and CDR2 is SYGVKD. V dropped 8 bases and J dropped 8 bases, with 16 bases sitting between them. The CDR3 sequence is 13 residues long. The CDR3 loop is CAIGTGASEPQHF. Here the CDR3 DNA reads TGTGCCATCGGGACGGGAGCCTCGGAGCCCCAGCATTTT.

This clonotype has just one count. The chain recombines TRBV12-3 or TRBV12-4 with TRBJ1-4; possible D gene TRBD1, 5 bases. V lost 6 bases and J lost 2, with 13 bases in between. This CDR3 has 15 amino acids. The CDR3 protein is CASRRWGGTNEKLFF. CDR3 in DNA: TGTGCCAGCAGGCGTTGGGGGGGGACTAATGAAAAACTGTTTTTT.

This clonotype was counted between two and nine times. An end of the junction differs from the germline gene, which may be a read error. The CDR3 DNA is TGTGCCAGCAGTTACATGGACATAACCTACGAGCAGTACTTC. Encoded protein: CASSYMDITYEQYF. The chain joins TRBV10-3 to TRBJ2-7; the D gene is possibly TRBD1 (5 bases). CDR1 ENHRY and CDR2 SYGVKD come from the germline V gene. The CDR3 has 14 amino acids.

This clonotype showed up many times. The chain uses TRBV19 and TRBJ1-1, with D tentatively TRBD1 (5 bases). The CDR3 extends over 12 amino acids. In germline, CDR1 is LNHDA, CDR2 SQIVND (reference sequence). Trimming cost V 9 bases and J 1 base, with 9 bases left between them. CDR3 amino acids: CASGHQNTEAFF. CDR3 in DNA: TGTGCCAGCGGACACCAGAACACTGAAGCTTTCTTT.

This sequence joins TRBV10-3 and TRBJ1-5, with D possibly matching TRBD1 (6 bases). This CDR3 is 16 amino acids long. Trimming pared 2 bases from V and 11 bases from J, leaving 22 bases between. CDR1 and CDR2 from the germline V gene are ENHRY and SYGVKD. As DNA, the CDR3 is TGTGCCATCAGTGAGGGAGGACAGATGGGGCAAGAGACCCAGCATTTT. It codes for CAISEGGQMGQETQHF.

The rearrangement links TRBV7-9 to TRBJ2-6; 7 bases agree with TRBD1. The junction had 4 bases not matched to a gene; V was cut back by 5 bases and J by 9 bases. Germline CDR1 SEHNR, CDR2 FQNEAQ (reference sequence). The CDR3 contains 13 residues. Written as DNA, the CDR3 is TGTGCCAGCAGCCGACAGGGTAGCAACGTCCTGACTTTC. Protein: CASSRQGSNVLTF.

Notes on this clonotype: A much larger clone differs by one base, so this may be a read error. The chain uses TRBV7-3 and TRBJ2-2; D might be TRBD1 or TRBD2, each matching 7 bases. Looked up from germline, CDR1 is SGHTA and CDR2 is FQGTGA. V shed 8 bases and J shed 4 bases, with 17 bases lying between them. This CDR3 is built from 15 residues. CDR3 DNA: TGTGCCAGCTCCAGGGGGGGACATATCACCGGGGAGCTGTTTTTT. Translation: CASSRGGHITGELFF.

With respect to this clonotype: A much bigger clone sits one base away, suggesting this may be a read error. The V gene is TRBV20-1, the J gene TRBJ2-5; 7 bases map to TRBD1. Unmatched junction bases numbered 7, after V lost 3 bases and J lost 0 bases. Germline V gene lookup returns CDR1 DFQATT and CDR2 SNEGSKA (reference sequence). The CDR3 is 15 residues long. CDR3 nucleotide sequence: TGCAGTGCTAGCCGACCCAGGGGGTACCAAGAGACCCAGTACTTC. Translation gives CSASRPRGYQETQYF.

As for this clonotype: This may be a read error: a much more frequent sequence differs by one nucleotide. CDR3 in amino acids: CASSAGSVYYGYTF. The CDR3 region has the DNA TGTGCCAGCAGTGCCGGCAGTGTGTACTATGGCTACACCTTC. J is TRBJ1-2 and V is TRBV12-3 or TRBV12-4; D is unclear. CDR3 length: 14 amino acids. Trimming pared 5 bases from V and 3 bases from J, leaving 13 bases between.

This chain connects TRBV20-1 to TRBJ1-4; TRBD1 might be the D (6 bases). Trimming removed 6 bases from V and 10 bases from J, with 9 bases in between. Germline CDR1 is DFQATT and CDR2 is SNEGSKA (reference sequence). The CDR3 runs to 10 residues. DNA of the CDR3: TGCAGTGCAGCAGGGGTAAAACTGTTTTTT. Translation gives CSAAGVKLFF.

This clonotype was detected once. This rearrangement joins TRBV7-8 to TRBJ2-7; 12 bases map to TRBD1. Germline V gives CDR1 SGHVS, CDR2 FQNEAQ. CDR3 length: 15 residues. V gave up 4 bases and J gave up 4 bases; unmatched junction bases: 5. The CDR3 DNA is TGTGCCAGCAGCTACGGGACAGGGGGCACATACGAGCAGTACTTC. This codes for CASSYGTGGTYEQYF.

This clonotype appeared a few times. The genes are TRBV7-2 and TRBJ1-6; D may be TRBD1 (6 bases). Germline CDR1 is SGHTA and CDR2 is FQGNSA. Trimming removed 6 bases from V and 11 bases from J, with 14 bases in between. This CDR3 spans 13 amino acids. The CDR3 is CASRQGRGTPLHF. CDR3 nucleotides: TGTGCCAGCAGACAGGGACGGGGGACACCCCTCCACTTT.